The 6 T cell receptor beta chains presented below share a single source sample, sequenced in a study of blood T cell repertoires in COVID-19. Using immunoSEQ multiplex PCR, the repertoire was profiled, and TCRdb retains in-frame clones only, with some absent. The data hold roughly 97,000 clones, with around 90% observed a single time. Sequenced input: peripheral blood. These receptors were obtained from a human donor in a cohort sampled during active COVID-19.

The chain is built from TRBV19 and TRBJ1-6, with D tentatively TRBD1 (6 bases). Germline lookup yields CDR1 LNHDA and CDR2 SQIVND (reference sequence). V shed 7 bases and J shed 7 bases, with 17 bases lying between them. The CDR3 is 15 amino acids. CDR3 DNA sequence: TGTGCCAGTACCGAGGGGGGGGCGTACAATTCACCCCTCCACTTT. Its translation is CASTEGGAYNSPLHF.

The V gene is TRBV4-2, the J gene TRBJ2-6; a weak D match, TRBD2 (6 bases). Germline V gives CDR1 LGHNA, CDR2 YNFKEQ. The CDR3 is 16 amino acids. Trimming took off 3 bases at V and 4 bases at J, with 13 bases between the two ends. This CDR3 is CASSQDGGTGANVLTF. For the CDR3, the DNA is TGTGCCAGCAGCCAGGATGGAGGGACCGGGGCCAACGTCCTGACTTTC.

This clone came up once. V gene TRBV27 combines with J gene TRBJ1-1, with 10 bases identical to TRBD1. Trimming removed 4 bases from V and 7 bases from J; junction bases left unmatched: 3. Germline V gives CDR1 MNHEY, CDR2 SMNVEV (reference sequence). This CDR3 region has 13 residues. The CDR3 DNA sequence: TGTGCCAGCAGTTGGACAGGGGGTAATGAAGCTTTCTTT. Its translation is CASSWTGGNEAFF.

This chain uses TRBV24-1 with TRBJ2-3, with 7 bases matching TRBD2. Germline V CDR1 and CDR2: KGHDR, SFDVKD. There are 17 residues in the CDR3. V was pared by 9 bases and J by 4 bases, with 18 bases of the junction left unmatched. The CDR3 reads CATSPHLGGFGADTQYF. The CDR3 DNA reads TGTGCCACCTCTCCGCACCTGGGGGGGTTTGGAGCAGATACGCAGTATTTT.

The genes are TRBV28 and TRBJ2-7; the D gene is possibly TRBD1 (5 bases). CDR3 size: 16 residues. Trimming cost V 3 bases and J 2 bases, with 17 bases left between them. The germline gives CDR1 MDHEN, CDR2 SYDVKM. The CDR3, as DNA: TGTGCCAGCAGTTTTAAGTTCAGGGTAGGGGCCTACGAGCAGTACTTC. It encodes CASSFKFRVGAYEQYF.

The chain joins TRBV5-1 to TRBJ1-2; D perhaps matches TRBD1 (5 bases). V was cut by 4 bases and J by 6 bases, with 16 bases left in between. This CDR3 is 14 amino acids long. Germline CDR1 is SGHRS and CDR2 is YFSETQ. This chain's CDR3 is CASSLLGGGNGYTF. In nucleotides, the CDR3 is TGCGCCAGCAGCCTCCTCGGGGGAGGGAATGGCTACACCTTC. Full variable domain (outside the CDR3, taken from reference TRBV5-1 and TRBJ1-2): KAGVTQTPRYLIKTRGQQVTLSCSPISGHRSVSWYQQTPGQGLQFLFEYFSETQRNKGNFPGRFSGRQFSNSRSEMNVSTLELGDSALYLCASSLLGGGNGYTFGSGTRLTVV.